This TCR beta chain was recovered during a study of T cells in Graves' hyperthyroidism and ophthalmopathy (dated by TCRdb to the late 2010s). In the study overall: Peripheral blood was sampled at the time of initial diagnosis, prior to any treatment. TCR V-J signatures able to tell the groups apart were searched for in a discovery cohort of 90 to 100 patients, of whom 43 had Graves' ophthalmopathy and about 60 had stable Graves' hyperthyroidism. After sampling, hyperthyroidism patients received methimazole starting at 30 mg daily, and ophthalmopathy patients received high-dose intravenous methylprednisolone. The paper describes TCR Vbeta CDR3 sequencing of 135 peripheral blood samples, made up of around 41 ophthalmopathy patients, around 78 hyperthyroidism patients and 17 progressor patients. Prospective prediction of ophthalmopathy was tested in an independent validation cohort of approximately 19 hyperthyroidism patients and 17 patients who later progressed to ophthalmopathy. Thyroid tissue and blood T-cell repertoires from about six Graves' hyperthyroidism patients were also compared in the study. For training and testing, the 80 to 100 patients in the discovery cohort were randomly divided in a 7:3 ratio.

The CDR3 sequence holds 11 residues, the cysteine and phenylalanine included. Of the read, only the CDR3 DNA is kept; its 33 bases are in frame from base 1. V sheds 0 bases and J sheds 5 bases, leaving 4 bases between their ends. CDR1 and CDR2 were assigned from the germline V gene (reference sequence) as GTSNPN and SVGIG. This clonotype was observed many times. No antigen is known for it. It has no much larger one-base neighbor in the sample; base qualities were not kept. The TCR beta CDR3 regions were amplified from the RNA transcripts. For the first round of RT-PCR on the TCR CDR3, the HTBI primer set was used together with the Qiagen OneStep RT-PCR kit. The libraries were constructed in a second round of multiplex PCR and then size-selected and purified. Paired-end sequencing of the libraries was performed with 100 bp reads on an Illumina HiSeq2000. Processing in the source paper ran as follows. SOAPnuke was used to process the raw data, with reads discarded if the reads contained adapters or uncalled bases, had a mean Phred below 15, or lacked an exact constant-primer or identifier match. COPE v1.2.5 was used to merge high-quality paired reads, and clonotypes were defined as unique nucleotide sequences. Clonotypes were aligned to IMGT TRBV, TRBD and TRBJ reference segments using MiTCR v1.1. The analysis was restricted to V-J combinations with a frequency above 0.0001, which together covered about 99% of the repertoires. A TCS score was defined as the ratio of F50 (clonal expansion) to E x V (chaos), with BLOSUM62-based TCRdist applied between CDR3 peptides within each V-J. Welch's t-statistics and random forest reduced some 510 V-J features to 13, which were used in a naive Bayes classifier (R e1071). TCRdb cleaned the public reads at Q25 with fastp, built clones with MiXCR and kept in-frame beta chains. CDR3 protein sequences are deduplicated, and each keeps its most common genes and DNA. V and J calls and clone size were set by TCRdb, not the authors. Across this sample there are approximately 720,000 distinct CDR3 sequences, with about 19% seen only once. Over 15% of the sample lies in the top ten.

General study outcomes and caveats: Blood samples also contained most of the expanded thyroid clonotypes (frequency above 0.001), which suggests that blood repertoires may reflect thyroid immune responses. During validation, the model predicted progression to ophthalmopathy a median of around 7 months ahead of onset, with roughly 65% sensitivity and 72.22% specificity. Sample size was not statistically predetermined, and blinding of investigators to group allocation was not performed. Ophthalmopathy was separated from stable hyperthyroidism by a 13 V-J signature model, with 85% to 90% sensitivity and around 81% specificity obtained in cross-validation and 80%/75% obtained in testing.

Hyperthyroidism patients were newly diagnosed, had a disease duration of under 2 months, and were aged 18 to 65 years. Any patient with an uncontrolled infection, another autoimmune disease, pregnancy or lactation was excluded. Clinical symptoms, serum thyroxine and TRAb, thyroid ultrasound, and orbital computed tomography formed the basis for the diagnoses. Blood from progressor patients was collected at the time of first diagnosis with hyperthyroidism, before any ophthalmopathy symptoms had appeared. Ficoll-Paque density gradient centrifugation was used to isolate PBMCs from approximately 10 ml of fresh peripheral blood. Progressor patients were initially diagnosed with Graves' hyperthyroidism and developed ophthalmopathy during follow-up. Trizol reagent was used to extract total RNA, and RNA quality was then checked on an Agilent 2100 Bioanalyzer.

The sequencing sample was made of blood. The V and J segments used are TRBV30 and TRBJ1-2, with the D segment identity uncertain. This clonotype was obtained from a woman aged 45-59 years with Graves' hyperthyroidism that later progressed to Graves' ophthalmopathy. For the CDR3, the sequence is CAWSVHYGYTF. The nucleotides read TGTGCCTGGAGTGTACATTATGGCTACACCTTC.